This T cell receptor (beta chain) came from a study of blood T cell repertoires in COVID-19. The CDR3 contains 14 residues. Germline assignment: CDR1 SNHLY and CDR2 FYNNEI. V shed 5 bases and J 5 bases; nucleotides not matched to a gene: 5. The table came from immunoSEQ multiplex PCR; TCRdb's copy has only in-frame clones and leaves some out. The sample records 150,000 to 200,000 clones, around 80% being singletons. The source of this sequence is a woman aged 55-69 years who had recovered from COVID-19. This chain uses TRBV2 with TRBJ1-2; 10 bases match TRBD1. Material: PBMCs or T cells enriched from blood (not recorded which). The DNA of the CDR3 is TGTGCCAGCAGTTCACGACAGGGGGCTTATGGCTACACCTTC. Translating gives CASSSRQGAYGYTF. Together with reference TRBV2 and TRBJ1-2, the CDR3 gives the full variable domain: EPEVTQTPSHQVTQMGQEVILRCVPISNHLYFYWYRQILGQKVEFLVSFYNNEISEKSEIFDDQFSVERPDGSNFTLKIRSTKLEDSAMYFCASSSRQGAYGYTFGSGTRLTVV.